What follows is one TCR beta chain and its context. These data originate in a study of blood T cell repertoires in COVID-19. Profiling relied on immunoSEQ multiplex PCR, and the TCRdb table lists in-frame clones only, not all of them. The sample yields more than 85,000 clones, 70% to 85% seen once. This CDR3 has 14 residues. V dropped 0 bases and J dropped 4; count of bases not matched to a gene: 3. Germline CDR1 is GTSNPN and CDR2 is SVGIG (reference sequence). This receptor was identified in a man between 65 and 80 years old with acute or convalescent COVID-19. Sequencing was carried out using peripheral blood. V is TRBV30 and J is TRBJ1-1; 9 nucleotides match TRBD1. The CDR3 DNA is TGTGCCTGGAGTGTAGAGACAGGGGGCACTGAAGCTTTCTTT. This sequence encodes CAWSVETGGTEAFF.